This T cell receptor (beta chain) was captured in a study of monozygotic twins with inflammatory bowel disease. Each donor had approximately 2.4 ml of blood drawn. Study-level points and caveats: Patients with IBD had less TCRbeta diversity (inverse Simpson) than their healthy co-twins.

Germline assignment: CDR1 KGHSH and CDR2 LQKENI. CDR3 length: 15 residues. UMIs were attached via template switching, each with a 6-nucleotide sample barcode. Two nested PCRs, roughly 17 and 9 cycles, amplified TCRalpha and TCRbeta cDNA. TCRdb reworked the 5' RACE reads into one entry per CDR3 protein, no DNA. The sample's table shows 300,000 to 400,000 distinct CDR3 sequences. Comment on this clonotype: What it recognizes is unknown.

The specimen was blood. The chain employs TRBV18 and TRBJ2-1; the D call of TRBD2 rests on TCRdb alone, since no DNA is present to check it. The TCR was taken from a human donor with ulcerative colitis or Crohn's disease, or a healthy co-twin of an affected twin (not recorded which). This CDR3 reads CASSPPGLERDEQFF.